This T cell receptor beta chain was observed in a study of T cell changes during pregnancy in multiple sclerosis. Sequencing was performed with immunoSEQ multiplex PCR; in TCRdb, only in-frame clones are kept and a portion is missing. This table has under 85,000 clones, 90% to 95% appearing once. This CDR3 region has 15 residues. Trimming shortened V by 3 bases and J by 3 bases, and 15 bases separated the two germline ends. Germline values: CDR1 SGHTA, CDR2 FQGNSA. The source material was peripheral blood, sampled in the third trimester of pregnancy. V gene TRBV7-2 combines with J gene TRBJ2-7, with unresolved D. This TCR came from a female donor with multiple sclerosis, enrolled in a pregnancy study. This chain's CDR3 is CASSFAFRSYYEQYF. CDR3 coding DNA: TGTGCCAGCAGCTTCGCTTTTAGGAGTTACTACGAGCAGTACTTC.